This T cell receptor (beta chain) derives from a study of blood T cell repertoires in COVID-19. About the study: Material from acute and convalescent COVID-19 was sourced from the United States, Italy and Spain.

The CDR3 has 14 residues. Germline V CDR1 and CDR2: WNHNN, SYGVQD (reference sequence). V lost 2 bases, J lost 2 bases, and 3 bases stayed unmatched. This clone was seen a single time. Measured with immunoSEQ multiplex PCR; TCRdb has only the in-frame clones, and not every one. The table has 150,000 to 200,000 clones, around 83% seen once. The V call is TRBV10-1, the J call TRBJ2-7; 7 bases map to TRBD2. This clonotype was sampled from a woman over 75 in a cohort sampled during active or convalescent COVID-19. The specimen sequenced was peripheral blood. The CDR3 region is CASSEREGTYEQYV. CDR3 nucleotide sequence: TGCGCCAGCAGTGAGAGGGAGGGAACCTACGAGCAGTACGTC.